This T cell receptor beta chain was profiled in a study of long-term antiretroviral therapy in people with HIV. Samples held 1-10 million cryopreserved PBMC before DNA extraction. Germline-derived CDR1 and CDR2 are SGHTA and FQGTGA. The CDR3 is made up of 14 amino acids. V lost 5 bases and J lost 6, with 15 bases in between. immunoSEQ v3.0 was run at survey level. The repertoire was sequenced with immunoSEQ multiplex PCR; TCRdb's copy has only in-frame clones and lacks some. The sample records about 20,000 clones, roughly 80% being singletons. To note about this clone: Its antigen is unidentified.

Study-level findings and limits: Relative to control repertoires, HIV repertoires exhibited narrower CDR3 length ranges. Samples were collected from about 2003 to 2018 under possibly less effective ART regimens.

This specimen consisted of unsorted PBMCs, obtained 2.9 years after starting antiretroviral therapy. This clonotype was obtained from a woman aged 25-40 years with HIV. The chain combines TRBV7-3 with TRBJ2-3, with D hard to call. The CDR3 DNA reads as TGTGCCAGCAGCCCTCACTCGGCGGCGGATACGCAGTATTTT. Translated, it gives CASSPHSAADTQYF.